The 11 T cell receptor beta chains given below trace back to one sample, sequenced in a study of vaccination effects on CD4 cells after COVID-19. Viral peptide pool expansion of antigen-specific CD4+ T cells preceded sequencing in the ViraFEST assay. Researchers isolated CD4+ T cells once about eleven days of culture had elapsed. Participants were given two doses of BNT162b2 or mRNA-1273 vaccine. No antigen is known for these receptors. The data were produced by immunoSEQ multiplex PCR, yet TCRdb's version contains in-frame clones alone and is incomplete. The table includes about 27,000 clones, about four fifths detected once. The specimen comprised CD4+ T cells from PBMCs cultured with HCoV-NL63 spike peptides, sampled after COVID-19 vaccination. The receptor set was obtained from a human donor who received a COVID-19 vaccine. Some clones in this sample may be carry-over from other donors' samples.

This clone was seen more than once but under ten times. The chain joins TRBV29-1 to TRBJ2-1, with D maybe TRBD2 (6 bases). Germline values: CDR1 SQVTM, CDR2 ANQGSEA. The CDR3 is 12 residues long. Trimming removed 6 bases from V and 8 bases from J, with 14 bases in between. CDR3 DNA: TGCAGCGTCCTCGCTTGGGGGGATGAGCAGTTCTTC. Translated: CSVLAWGDEQFF.

This chain links TRBV6-6 with TRBJ1-2; no firm D call. The V end lost 8 bases, the J end lost 8 bases, and 15 bases lay between the germline ends. This CDR3 is 12 amino acids long. CDR1 is MNHNY, CDR2 SVGAGI, per germline (reference sequence). CDR3 sequence: CASASGGNGYTF. CDR3 sequence (DNA): TGTGCCAGCGCCTCGGGCGGGAACGGCTACACCTTC.

The chain carries TRBV5-1 and TRBJ2-2; D unclear. The V gene's germline CDR1 is SGHRS and CDR2 YFSETQ. The ends were cut back, 6 bases at V and 5 bases at J, with 14 bases in the middle. This CDR3 comprises 14 residues. The chain's CDR3 is CASTSISVTGELFF. The DNA of the CDR3 is TGCGCCAGCACCTCGATTAGTGTAACCGGGGAGCTGTTTTTT.

This clone was seen a few times. V gene TRBV5-1 combines with J gene TRBJ2-1, with D hard to call. Germline CDR1 and CDR2: SGHRS and YFSETQ. This CDR3 region has 14 residues. V was cut by 0 bases and J by 5 bases, with 9 bases left in between. CDR3 amino acids: CASSLVAGNNEQFF. For the CDR3, the DNA is TGCGCCAGCAGCTTGGTCGCAGGTAACAATGAGCAGTTCTTC.

This clone was seen only once. The rearrangement joins TRBV2 to TRBJ1-2, with TRBD1 as a possible D gene (6 bases). The germline V gene encodes CDR1 SNHLY and CDR2 FYNNEI. This CDR3 has 13 amino acids. With 7 bases removed from V and 5 bases from J, the gap between germline ends came to 14 bases. The CDR3 protein is CASNIFTGYGYTF. The CDR3 DNA reads as TGTGCCAGCAACATATTCACAGGGTATGGCTACACCTTC.

This chain joins TRBV3-1 (or the pseudogene TRBV3-2) and TRBJ2-3; D is tentatively TRBD1 or TRBD2 (5 bases each). Deletions cut 4 bases from V and 0 bases from J, with 14 bases between. The CDR3 totals 16 residues. The germline gives CDR1 LGHDT, CDR2 YNNKEL (reference sequence). This CDR3 is CASSPKGRTSTDTQYF. CDR3 sequence (DNA): TGTGCCAGCAGCCCTAAGGGGAGAACTAGCACAGATACGCAGTATTTT.

The J gene is TRBJ2-5, the V gene TRBV5-6, with 9 bases aligning to TRBD1. CDR3 length equals 14 residues. The V gene end was trimmed by 4 bases and the J gene end by 5 bases; junction bases not matched to a gene: 6. CDR1 is SGHDT and CDR2 is YYEEEE in the germline V gene. The CDR3 bases are TGTGCCAGCAGCGCAGGACAGGGGATGGAGACCCAGTACTTC. This encodes CASSAGQGMETQYF.

V is TRBV2 and J is TRBJ2-1, with no clear D. The germline V gene encodes CDR1 SNHLY and CDR2 FYNNEI. V was shortened by 7 bases and J by 6 bases, with 16 bases between the two germline ends. The CDR3 has 14 amino acids. The CDR3 DNA reads TGTGCCAGCACTCTTGGACCCGCGGTCAATGAGCAGTTCTTC. Its protein is CASTLGPAVNEQFF.

This clone showed up just a few times. V gene TRBV7-9 combines with J gene TRBJ1-5, with D unclear. V shed 1 base and J shed 6 bases, with 7 bases lying between them. Germline CDR1 is SEHNR and CDR2 is FQNEAQ (reference sequence). This CDR3 spans 13 amino acids. The CDR3 DNA reads TGTGCCAGCAGCTTAGAGGAGGGTCAGCCCCAGCATTTT. This sequence encodes CASSLEEGQPQHF. Full variable domain (rest looked up from reference TRBV7-9 and TRBJ1-5): DTGVSQNPRHKITKRGQNVTFRCDPISEHNRLYWYRQTLGQGPEFLTYFQNEAQLEKSRLLSDRFSAERPKGSFSTLEIQRTEQGDSAMYLCASSLEEGQPQHFGDGTRLSIL.

The chain carries TRBV24-1 and TRBJ2-2; D might be TRBD2 (6 bases). The CDR3 length is 14 residues. With 4 bases removed from V and 6 bases from J, the gap between germline ends came to 11 bases. The V gene's germline CDR1 is KGHDR and CDR2 SFDVKD. The CDR3 coding sequence is TGTGCCACCAGTGACGCCCGGGGGTCCGGGGAGCTGTTTTTT. It yields the protein CATSDARGSGELFF.

This clone appeared a single time. The V gene is TRBV6-5, the J gene TRBJ2-7; no clear D gene. This CDR3 spans 12 amino acids. Trimming took 7 bases from V and 0 from J, leaving 7 bases between them. Germline CDR1 MNHEY, CDR2 SVGAGI. CDR3: CASMGDSYEQYV. The CDR3 DNA reads as TGTGCCAGCATGGGTGACTCCTACGAGCAGTACGTC.